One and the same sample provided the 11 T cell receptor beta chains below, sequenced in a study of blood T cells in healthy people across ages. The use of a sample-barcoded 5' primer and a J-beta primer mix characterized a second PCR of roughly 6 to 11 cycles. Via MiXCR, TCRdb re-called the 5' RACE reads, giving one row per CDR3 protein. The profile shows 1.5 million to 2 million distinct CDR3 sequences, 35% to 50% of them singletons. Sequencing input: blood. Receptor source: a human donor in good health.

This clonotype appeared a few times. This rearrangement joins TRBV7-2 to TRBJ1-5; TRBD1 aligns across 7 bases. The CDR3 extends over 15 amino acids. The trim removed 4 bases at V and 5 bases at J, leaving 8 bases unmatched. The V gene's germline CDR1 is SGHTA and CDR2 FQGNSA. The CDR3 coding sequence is TGTGCCAGCAGCTCCCTGACAGGGTGGGATCAGCCCCAGCATTTT. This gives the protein CASSSLTGWDQPQHF.

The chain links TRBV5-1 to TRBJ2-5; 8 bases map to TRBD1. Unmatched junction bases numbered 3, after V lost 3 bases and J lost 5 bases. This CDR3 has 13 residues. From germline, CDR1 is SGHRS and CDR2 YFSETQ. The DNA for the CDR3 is TGCGCCAGCAGCTCAGGGGGCCCGGAGACCCAGTACTTC. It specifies CASSSGGPETQYF.

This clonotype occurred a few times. The CDR3 sequence: CASSFLAGALGEQYF. The CDR3, as DNA: TGTGCCAGCAGTTTCCTAGCGGGGGCCTTGGGCGAGCAGTACTTC. This chain links TRBV27 with TRBJ2-7; 10 bases align to TRBD2. J lost 6 bases, V lost 3 bases, and 8 bases had no gene match. The CDR3 is made up of 15 amino acids. The germline V gene encodes CDR1 MNHEY and CDR2 SMNVEV (reference sequence).

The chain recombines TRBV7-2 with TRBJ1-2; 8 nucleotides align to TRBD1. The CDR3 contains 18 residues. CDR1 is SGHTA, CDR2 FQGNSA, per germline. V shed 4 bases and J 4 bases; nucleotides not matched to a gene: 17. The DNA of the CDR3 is TGTGCCAGCAGCTCGAGATTAAGGGACAGGAGGTTAACCTATGGCTACACCTTC. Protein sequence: CASSSRLRDRRLTYGYTF.

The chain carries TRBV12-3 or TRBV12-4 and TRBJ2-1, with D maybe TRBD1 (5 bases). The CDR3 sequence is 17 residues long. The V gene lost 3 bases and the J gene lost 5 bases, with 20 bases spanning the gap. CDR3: CASSLVKAGWVNNEQFF. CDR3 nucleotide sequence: TGTGCCAGCAGTTTGGTAAAAGCAGGGTGGGTAAACAATGAGCAGTTCTTC.

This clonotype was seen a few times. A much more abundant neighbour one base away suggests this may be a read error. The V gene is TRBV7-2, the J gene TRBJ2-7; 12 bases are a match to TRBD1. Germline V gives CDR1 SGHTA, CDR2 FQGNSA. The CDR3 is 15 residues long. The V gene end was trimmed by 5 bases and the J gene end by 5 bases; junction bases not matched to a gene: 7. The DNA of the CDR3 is TGTACCAGCAGCCCAGGGGGACAGGGGGCAGACGAGCAGTACTTC. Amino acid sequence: CTSSPGGQGADEQYF.

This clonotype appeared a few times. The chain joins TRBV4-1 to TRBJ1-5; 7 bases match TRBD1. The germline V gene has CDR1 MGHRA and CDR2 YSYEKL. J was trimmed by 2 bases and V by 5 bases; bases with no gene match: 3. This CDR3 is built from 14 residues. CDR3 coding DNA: TGCGCCAGCAGCGCAGACAGGGGCAATCAGCCCCAGCATTTT. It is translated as CASSADRGNQPQHF.

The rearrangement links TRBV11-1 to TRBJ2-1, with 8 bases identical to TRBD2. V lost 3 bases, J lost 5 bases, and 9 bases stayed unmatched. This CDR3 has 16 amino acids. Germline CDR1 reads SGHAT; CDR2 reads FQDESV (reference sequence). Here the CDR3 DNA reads TGTGCCAGCAGCTTCAATCCAGCGGGGGAGCACAATGAGCAGTTCTTC. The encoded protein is CASSFNPAGEHNEQFF.

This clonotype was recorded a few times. CDR3 nucleotide sequence: TGTGCCAGCAGCGCCCGCGTAGGTGGCGGGGAGACCCAGTACTTC. Protein: CASSARVGGGETQYF. The rearrangement uses TRBV9 and TRBJ2-5; tentatively, D is TRBD2 (5 bases). Trimming took 3 bases from V and 5 from J, leaving 17 bases between them. Germline V gene sequence: CDR1 SGDLS, CDR2 YYNGEE. The CDR3 loop spans 15 amino acids.

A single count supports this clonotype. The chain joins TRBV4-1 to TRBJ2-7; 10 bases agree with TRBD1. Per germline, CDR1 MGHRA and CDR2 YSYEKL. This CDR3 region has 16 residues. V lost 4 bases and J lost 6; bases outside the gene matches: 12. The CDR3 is CASSLGGTGDPGEQYF. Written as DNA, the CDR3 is TGCGCCAGCAGCCTAGGAGGGACAGGGGATCCCGGCGAGCAGTACTTC.

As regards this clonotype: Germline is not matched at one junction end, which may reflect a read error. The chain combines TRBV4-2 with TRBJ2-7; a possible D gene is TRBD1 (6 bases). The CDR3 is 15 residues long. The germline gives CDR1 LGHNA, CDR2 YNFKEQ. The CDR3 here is CAGSQDQGSSYEQYF. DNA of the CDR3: TGTGCCGGCAGCCAAGATCAGGGGTCCTCCTACGAGCAGTACTTC.